These T cell receptor beta chains were read from a single sample in a study of T cell changes during pregnancy in multiple sclerosis. Repertoires were generated with immunoSEQ multiplex PCR, while TCRdb's copy carries only in-frame clones and drops some. Of about 34,000 clones listed, around nine tenths are singletons. The sample was CD8+ T cells from peripheral blood mononuclear cells, taken in the third trimester of pregnancy. Receptor source: a female donor with multiple sclerosis, enrolled in a pregnancy study. Both conserved end residues are trimmed from each CDR3. Size is omitted from some rows. Given values are once, few, many or a class for expanded clones.

CDR3 | J | size | V
ASNPTEHQETQY | TRBJ2-5 | - | TRBV19
ASSQGTEALF | TRBJ1-4 | - | TRBV4-2
ASSTGGPYNEQF | TRBJ2-1 | - | TRBV27
ASSSDFVHNEQF | TRBJ2-1 | - | TRBV7-8
ASSGGLAGSSTDTQY | TRBJ2-3 | - | TRBV9
ASSNPGQGNSPLH | TRBJ1-6 | - | TRBV7-6
ASSSYLAGGYNEQF | TRBJ2-1 | - | TRBV7-2
ASSGGQPMAYT | TRBJ1-2 | - | TRBV5-4
ASSVDTGGSPLH | TRBJ1-6 | medium-sized | TRBV6-4
ASSLGSGGYGYT | TRBJ1-2 | once | TRBV11-2
ASTGGYGYT | TRBJ1-2 | - | TRBV19
ASTAGGPIGELF | TRBJ2-2 | - | TRBV6-1
ATSPRTSGANEQY | TRBJ2-7 | - | TRBV15
ASSYSGTGYEQY | TRBJ2-7 | - | TRBV6-5
ASGQGSQPQH | TRBJ1-5 | - | TRBV2
ASSVGGVAGGYNEQF | TRBJ2-1 | - | TRBV9
ASGPRDRGQEAF | TRBJ1-1 | - | TRBV19
ASSGLAGQGTQY | TRBJ2-5 | - | TRBV2
PGSARSGYT | TRBJ1-2 | - | TRBV22-1
ASSYDAQGSSYEQY | TRBJ2-7 | - | TRBV6-6
ASGPTGGLGTEAF | TRBJ1-1 | - | TRBV12-5
ASSQVFADTQY | TRBJ2-3 | few | TRBV4-1
ASNANSDNSPLH | TRBJ1-6 | - | TRBV9
ASSGLRQGGSYNEQF | TRBJ2-1 | - | TRBV9
ASSQGGTEDPIY | TRBJ1-3 | once | TRBV4-2
ASSLLGSKSYEQY | TRBJ2-7 | - | TRBV11-2
ASSQPGTAYGYT | TRBJ1-2 | - | TRBV7-2
ASSLGTRANEQF | TRBJ2-1 | few | TRBV13
ASSDPNTQY | TRBJ2-3 | - | TRBV2
ASTAAGEAF | TRBJ1-1 | - | TRBV5-5
ASSLNGGGLRNEQF | TRBJ2-1 | once | TRBV7-3
ASSMGQGFGNTIY | TRBJ1-3 | - | TRBV19
ASGPGTGNGETQY | TRBJ2-5 | - | TRBV12-5
ASSQDIPGSSYEQY | TRBJ2-7 | - | TRBV4-3
ATSLAGADTQY | TRBJ2-3 | - | TRBV15
ASSLTGETEAF | TRBJ1-1 | - | TRBV2
AISEGHNPYGYT | TRBJ1-2 | - | TRBV10-3
ASSGLAGRETQY | TRBJ2-5 | - | TRBV9